The present TCR beta chain was sequenced within a study of T cell responses to AZD1222 COVID-19 vaccine. Whole-study context: Second-dose intervals of approximately 4 or approximately 12 weeks were pooled. Study-level results: Nearly half of the spike-specific TCRs reportedly recognize variant regions that carry no mutations. The repertoires were collected only after the peak T cell response. White British donors predominated, females outnumbered males, and clonal diversity was possibly underestimated.

Measured with immunoSEQ multiplex PCR; TCRdb has only the in-frame clones, and not every one. The repertoire holds 140,000 to 150,000 clones, with about 92% as singletons. Note on this clone: Its antigen is unknown.

Germline lookup yields CDR1 SGHRS and CDR2 YFSETQ. The ends lost 4 bases at V and 3 bases at J; junction bases unmatched: 5. This CDR3 is 14 amino acids long. The chain recombines TRBV5-1 with TRBJ1-2; 8 bases line up with TRBD1. The sample here was peripheral blood, taken on day 0 of AZD1222 vaccination. The sequence was obtained from an adult in good health. CDR3 sequence (DNA): TGCGCCAGCAGCGTAGGACAGGGATACTATGGCTACACCTTC. Translation gives CASSVGQGYYGYTF.